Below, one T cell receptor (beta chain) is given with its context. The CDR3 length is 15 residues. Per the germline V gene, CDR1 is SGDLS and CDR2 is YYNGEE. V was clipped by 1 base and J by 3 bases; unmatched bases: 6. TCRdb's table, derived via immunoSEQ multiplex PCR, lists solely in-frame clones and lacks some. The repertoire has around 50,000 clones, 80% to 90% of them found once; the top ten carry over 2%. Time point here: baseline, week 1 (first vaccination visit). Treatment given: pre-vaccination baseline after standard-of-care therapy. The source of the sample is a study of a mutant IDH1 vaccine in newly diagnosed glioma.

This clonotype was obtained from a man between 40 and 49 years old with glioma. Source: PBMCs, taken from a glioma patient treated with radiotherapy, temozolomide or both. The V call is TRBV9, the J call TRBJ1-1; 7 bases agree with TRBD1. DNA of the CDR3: TGTGCCAGCAGCGTAACAGGGGATCAGGACACTGAAGCTTTCTTT. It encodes CASSVTGDQDTEAFF. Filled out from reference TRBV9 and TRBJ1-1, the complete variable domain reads DSGVTQTPKHLITATGQRVTLRCSPRSGDLSVYWYQQSLDQGLQFLIQYYNGEERAKGNILERFSAQQFPDLHSELNLSSLELGDSALYFCASSVTGDQDTEAFFGQGTRLTVV.